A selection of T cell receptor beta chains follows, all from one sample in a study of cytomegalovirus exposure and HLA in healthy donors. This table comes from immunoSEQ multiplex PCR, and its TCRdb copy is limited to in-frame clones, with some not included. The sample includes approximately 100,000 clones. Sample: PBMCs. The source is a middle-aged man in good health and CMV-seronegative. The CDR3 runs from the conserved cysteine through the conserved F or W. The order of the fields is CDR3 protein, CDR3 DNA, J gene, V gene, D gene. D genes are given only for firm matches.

cdr3_aa: CASSQQGAASGNTIYF; cdr3_nt: TGCGCCAGCAGTCAACAGGGGGCTGCCTCTGGAAACACCATATATTTT; j_call: TRBJ1-3; v_call: TRBV5-1; d_call: TRBD1
cdr3_aa: CASSQGDGNYEQYF; cdr3_nt: TGTGCCAGCAGCCAGGGGGACGGAAACTACGAGCAGTACTTC; j_call: TRBJ2-7; v_call: TRBV7-2; d_call: TRBD1
cdr3_aa: CASSKKGTSNYNEQFF; cdr3_nt: TGTGCCAGCAGTAAAAAAGGGACTAGCAACTACAATGAGCAGTTCTTC; j_call: TRBJ2-1; v_call: TRBV11-3; d_call: TRBD2
cdr3_aa: CASSLTGGSGNQPQHF; cdr3_nt: TGTGCCAGCAGTTTGACAGGGGGCTCTGGCAATCAGCCCCAGCATTTT; j_call: TRBJ1-5; v_call: TRBV5-5; d_call: TRBD1
cdr3_aa: CASSYSGGGGYEQYF; cdr3_nt: TGTGCCAGCAGTTACTCCGGGGGCGGGGGTTACGAGCAGTACTTC; j_call: TRBJ2-7; v_call: TRBV6-5; d_call: .
cdr3_aa: CASSPASGYGYTF; cdr3_nt: TGTGCCAGCAGTCCGGCCAGCGGCTATGGCTACACCTTC; j_call: TRBJ1-2; v_call: TRBV28; d_call: .
cdr3_aa: CASSRDKNTEAFF; cdr3_nt: TGTGCCAGCAGTAGGGACAAGAACACTGAGGCTTTCTTT; j_call: TRBJ1-1; v_call: TRBV2; d_call: .
cdr3_aa: CASSSELAGVPYEQYF; cdr3_nt: TGTGCCAGCAGCTCGGAACTAGCGGGAGTCCCCTACGAGCAGTACTTC; j_call: TRBJ2-7; v_call: TRBV5-4; d_call: TRBD2
cdr3_aa: CASSLPGQNTEAFF; cdr3_nt: TGTGCCAGCAGCTTACCGGGACAGAACACTGAAGCTTTCTTT; j_call: TRBJ1-1; v_call: TRBV7-2; d_call: .
cdr3_aa: CASSLEEIQGARGYTF; cdr3_nt: TGTGCCAGCAGCTTAGAGGAGATACAGGGGGCGCGTGGCTACACCTTC; j_call: TRBJ1-2; v_call: TRBV11-2; d_call: TRBD1
cdr3_aa: CASSSRDSFISGANVLTF; cdr3_nt: TGTGCCAGCAGTTCACGGGACAGCTTTATCTCTGGGGCCAACGTCCTGACTTTC; j_call: TRBJ2-6; v_call: TRBV28; d_call: TRBD1
cdr3_aa: CASSPLISQGLYPGELFF; cdr3_nt: TGTGCCAGCAGCCCGCTGATCTCACAGGGGCTGTATCCCGGGGAGCTGTTTTTT; j_call: TRBJ2-2; v_call: TRBV4-2; d_call: TRBD1
cdr3_aa: CSVEQGAGNTIYF; cdr3_nt: TGCAGCGTTGAACAGGGGGCTGGAAACACCATATATTTT; j_call: TRBJ1-3; v_call: TRBV29-1; d_call: TRBD1
cdr3_aa: CASSFGQVEAFF; cdr3_nt: TGTGCCAGCAGCTTTGGGCAGGTTGAAGCTTTCTTT; j_call: TRBJ1-1; v_call: TRBV7-2; d_call: .
cdr3_aa: CASRSGLPAYEQYF; cdr3_nt: TGTGCCAGCAGATCTGGACTGCCGGCCTACGAGCAGTACTTC; j_call: TRBJ2-7; v_call: TRBV2; d_call: .
cdr3_aa: CASSYGDSYEQYF; cdr3_nt: TGTGCCAGCAGCTACGGGGACTCCTACGAGCAGTACTTC; j_call: TRBJ2-7; v_call: TRBV5-8; d_call: .
cdr3_aa: CASSRGQPISGNTIYF; cdr3_nt: TGTGCCAGTAGTAGGGGACAGCCTATCTCTGGAAACACCATATATTTT; j_call: TRBJ1-3; v_call: TRBV19; d_call: TRBD1
cdr3_aa: CASSQVWGVRVQETQYF; cdr3_nt: TGCGCCAGCAGCCAAGTTTGGGGCGTCAGGGTGCAAGAGACCCAGTACTTC; j_call: TRBJ2-5; v_call: TRBV4-1; d_call: .
cdr3_aa: CATISGSFYEQYF; cdr3_nt: TGTGCTACGATTAGCGGGAGTTTTTACGAGCAGTACTTC; j_call: TRBJ2-7; v_call: TRBV2; d_call: TRBD2
cdr3_aa: CASSYSASGITETQYF; cdr3_nt: TGTGCCAGCAGTTACTCGGCTAGCGGGATAACGGAGACCCAGTACTTC; j_call: TRBJ2-5; v_call: TRBV6-5; d_call: TRBD2
cdr3_aa: CAWSPTVANKRYEQYF; cdr3_nt: TGTGCCTGGAGCCCTACCGTAGCGAATAAAAGATACGAGCAGTACTTC; j_call: TRBJ2-7; v_call: TRBV30; d_call: .
cdr3_aa: CASSFRDRGRLNEQYF; cdr3_nt: TGTGCCAGCAGCTTCCGGGACAGGGGGCGTCTGAACGAGCAGTACTTC; j_call: TRBJ2-7; v_call: TRBV11-2; d_call: TRBD1
cdr3_aa: CASSLMTAYEQYF; cdr3_nt: TGTGCCAGCAGCTTAATGACAGCCTACGAGCAGTACTTC; j_call: TRBJ2-7; v_call: TRBV7-9; d_call: .
cdr3_aa: CASSFEGGPNYGYTF; cdr3_nt: TGTGCCAGCAGCTTCGAAGGGGGACCCAACTATGGCTACACCTTC; j_call: TRBJ1-2; v_call: TRBV7-9; d_call: .
cdr3_aa: CASSLPPGTSGLTDTQYF; cdr3_nt: TGCGCCAGCAGCTTACCTCCGGGGACTAGCGGACTAACAGATACGCAGTATTTT; j_call: TRBJ2-3; v_call: TRBV5-1; d_call: TRBD2
cdr3_aa: CAWGTGTEAFF; cdr3_nt: TGTGCCTGGGGAACAGGGACTGAAGCTTTCTTT; j_call: TRBJ1-1; v_call: TRBV30; d_call: .
cdr3_aa: CASSQDRTRAAEQYF; cdr3_nt: TGCGCCAGCAGCCAAGATAGGACCAGGGCCGCCGAGCAGTACTTC; j_call: TRBJ2-7; v_call: TRBV4-1; d_call: .
cdr3_aa: CASSPPGQLNSPLHF; cdr3_nt: TGTGCCAGCAGCCCCCCGGGACAGCTTAATTCACCCCTCCACTTT; j_call: TRBJ1-6; v_call: TRBV14; d_call: TRBD1